Below are 20 T cell receptor beta chains sequenced from a single sample in a study of blood T cells in healthy people across ages. A J-beta primer mix and a sample-barcoded 5' primer were used in a second PCR of roughly 6 to 12 cycles. TCRdb analysed the 5' RACE reads with MiXCR anew, one entry per CDR3 protein. The sample yields 800,000 or so distinct CDR3 sequences, 25% seen once. This same sample was also taken into another study, of T cells of mothers and their children.

Sequenced sample: blood. These receptors were collected from a boy between 10 and 17 years old in good health.

This clonotype showed up just a few times. The V call is TRBV27, the J call TRBJ2-5; D unclear. The last part of the DNA fits TRBJ2-1 better; the J call may be wrong. Germline V gives CDR1 MNHEY, CDR2 SMNVEV (reference sequence). There are 14 residues in the CDR3. The DNA of the CDR3 is TGTGCCAGCAGTTTAATGGCCCCCGGAAATGAGCAGTTCTTC. Amino acids: CASSLMAPGNEQFF.

The chain carries TRBV13 and TRBJ2-5; 9 bases fit TRBD2. The last part of the DNA fits TRBJ2-7 better; the J call may be wrong. The CDR3 loop spans 17 amino acids. The germline gives CDR1 PRHDT, CDR2 FYEKMQ (reference sequence). CDR3 amino acids: CASSGQGAGLAEYEQYF. CDR3 nucleotides: TGTGCCAGCAGCGGCCAGGGAGCGGGACTAGCAGAATACGAGCAGTACTTC.

This chain links TRBV5-1 with TRBJ2-1; 11 nucleotides match TRBD2. CDR1 and CDR2 (germline): SGHRS, YFSETQ. J was trimmed by 9 bases and V by 3 bases; bases with no gene match: 11. This CDR3 has 16 residues. DNA for the CDR3: TGCGCCAGCAGCTCCACACTAGCGGGAGTTAAGGGTGAGCAGTTCTTC. Encoded protein: CASSSTLAGVKGEQFF.

In its sample, this clonotype was seen a few times. J is TRBJ2-2 and V is TRBV29-1; TRBD1 aligns across 7 bases. In germline, CDR1 is SQVTM, CDR2 ANQGSEA. V trimming: 4 bases; J trimming: 8 bases; junction bases outside the gene matches: 7. The CDR3 is made up of 13 amino acids. The CDR3 DNA sequence: TGCAGCGTTGGTTTCAGGGGGTCTGGGGAGCTGTTTTTT. Protein product: CSVGFRGSGELFF.

This clonotype was seen more than once but under ten times. The chain links TRBV6-6 to TRBJ2-3; D is perhaps TRBD1 (5 bases). The V and J ends lost 7 bases and 0 bases respectively, with 17 bases between them. The CDR3 extends over 16 amino acids. Germline CDR1 reads MNHNY; CDR2 reads SVGAGI (reference sequence). CDR3 bases: TGTGCCAGCACCCGAGCCCAGGGCGAAAGCACAGATACGCAGTATTTT. It codes for CASTRAQGESTDTQYF.

V gene TRBV12-5 combines with J gene TRBJ1-1; D is ambiguous. This CDR3 spans 13 amino acids. Germline CDR1 and CDR2: LGHNT and FRNRAP. Trimming left V 3 bases short and J 3 bases short, with 8 bases between. CDR3 loop: CASGFAADTEAFF. CDR3 sequence (DNA): TGTGCTAGTGGTTTTGCCGCAGACACTGAAGCTTTCTTT.

The CDR3 nucleotides are TGTGCCAGCAGTCTTTACCAGGAGACGGGCAATGAGCAGTTCTTC. The encoded protein is CASSLYQETGNEQFF. This rearrangement joins TRBV28 to TRBJ2-1; D is undetermined. Germline assignment: CDR1 MDHEN and CDR2 SYDVKM. Trimming pared 5 bases from V and 6 bases from J, leaving 17 bases between. The CDR3 consists of 15 residues.

This clonotype showed up just a few times. The chain links TRBV7-2 to TRBJ2-5, with no clear D. The CDR3 covers 14 residues. Per the germline V gene, CDR1 is SGHTA and CDR2 is FQGNSA. V was pared by 2 bases and J by 4 bases, with 11 bases between. The CDR3 DNA follows: TGTGCCAGCAGCTTAACAGCAGCCCCAGAGACCCAGTACTTC. It is translated as CASSLTAAPETQYF.

The rearrangement links TRBV20-1 to TRBJ2-5; possibly TRBD1 for D (6 bases). The end of the DNA fits TRBJ2-7 better, so the J call may be wrong. This CDR3 has 13 residues. The V gene's germline CDR1 is DFQATT and CDR2 SNEGSKA (reference sequence). DNA for the CDR3: TGCAGTGCTAAGGGGACAACGACCTACGAGCAGTACTTC. It codes for CSAKGTTTYEQYF.

This clonotype was seen a few times. The gene calls are TRBV5-1 and TRBJ2-7; D remains unclear. V was cut by 4 bases and J by 6 bases, with 20 bases left in between. CDR3 size: 15 residues. CDR1 and CDR2 from the germline V gene are SGHRS and YFSETQ. CDR3 DNA sequence: TGCGCCAGCAGCGATGGCCCGATATTTTCTGGCGAGCAGTACTTC. Encoded protein: CASSDGPIFSGEQYF.

This clonotype has only one observation. This chain joins TRBV7-9 and TRBJ2-5, with unresolved D. The DNA end lines up better with TRBJ2-7; the J call may be wrong. CDR1 and CDR2 from the germline V gene are SEHNR and FQNEAQ (reference sequence). This CDR3 spans 12 amino acids. This CDR3 is CASSRASSEQYF. The CDR3 bases are TGTGCCAGCAGCAGAGCTAGTTCCGAGCAGTACTTC.

Comments on this clonotype: One end of the junction is discordant with germline, which a read error may explain. The rearrangement joins TRBV18 to TRBJ2-5; D unclear. The DNA matches TRBJ2-1 better at its end, which makes the J call doubtful. Per germline, CDR1 KGHSH and CDR2 LQKENI. CDR3 length equals 12 residues. CDR3 nucleotides: TGTGCCGGCTCACCTCTTTGGCCGGAGCAGTTCTTC. It codes for CAGSPLWPEQFF.

The rearrangement uses TRBV7-2 and TRBJ2-3, with 13 positions matching TRBD2. CDR3 length equals 15 residues. Trimming at V came to 7 bases and at J to 4 bases, leaving 5 bases not matched to a gene. Germline lookup yields CDR1 SGHTA and CDR2 FQGNSA. The CDR3 DNA sequence: TGTGCCAGCATCAGACTAGCGGGAGGTGCAGATACGCAGTATTTT. Its protein is CASIRLAGGADTQYF.

The CDR3 nucleotides read TGCGCCAGCAGCCAAGTGGGGGACCGGGAGATTCCCTACGAGCAGTACTTC. Its translation is CASSQVGDREIPYEQYF. The chain has TRBV4-3 and TRBJ2-7; D is possibly TRBD2 (6 bases). CDR1 LGHNA and CDR2 YSLEER come from the germline V gene. The CDR3 is 17 amino acids. V was trimmed by 1 base and J by 2 bases, leaving 18 bases between them.

This clonotype was counted only a few times. V and J are TRBV25-1 and TRBJ1-3; D gene unclear. CDR3 length equals 13 residues. CDR1 and CDR2 (germline): MGHDK, SYGVNS. V dropped 10 bases and J dropped 4 bases, with 14 bases sitting between them. The CDR3 DNA reads as TGTGCCACCTCAAGACCGGAGGGAAACACCATATATTTT. Translating gives CATSRPEGNTIYF.

The chain recombines TRBV9 with TRBJ1-4; D not resolved. Germline lookup yields CDR1 SGDLS and CDR2 YYNGEE. This CDR3 is 14 amino acids long. Trimming stripped 1 base from V and 6 bases from J, with 10 bases between. The CDR3 DNA is TGTGCCAGCAGCGTAACTTGGCTCGATGAAAAACTGTTTTTT. Its translation is CASSVTWLDEKLFF.

A few counts support this clonotype. The V call is TRBV19, the J call TRBJ1-2; tentatively, D is TRBD1 (6 bases). CDR1 is LNHDA, CDR2 SQIVND, per germline (reference sequence). V lost 4 bases to trimming and J lost 8 bases, with 17 bases between them. The CDR3 sequence is 14 residues long. Here the CDR3 DNA reads TGTGCCAGTAGTACTTCAGGACAGTTCTGGGGCTACACCTTC. Translated, it gives CASSTSGQFWGYTF.

This clonotype turned up a few times. The V and J genes are TRBV28 and TRBJ2-5; D might be TRBD2 (6 bases). V was trimmed by 3 bases and J by 2 bases, leaving 13 bases between them. The CDR3 has 15 amino acids. The V gene's germline CDR1 is MDHEN and CDR2 SYDVKM. The CDR3 DNA sequence: TGTGCCAGCAGTTTCCGGGAGACAGCACAAGAGACCCAGTACTTC. It encodes CASSFRETAQETQYF.

This clonotype was detected once. The rearrangement joins TRBV19 to TRBJ1-5; 7 nucleotides match TRBD1. The germline V gene has CDR1 LNHDA and CDR2 SQIVND (reference sequence). Trimming cost V 5 bases and J 5 bases; bases outside gene matches: 6. This CDR3 comprises 14 residues. The CDR3 DNA is TGTGCCAGTAGTCGGACAGGTGACCATCAGCCCCAGCATTTT. Its translation: CASSRTGDHQPQHF.

This clonotype has more than one count but fewer than ten. The rearrangement joins TRBV29-1 to TRBJ2-3; D gene ambiguous. Trimming pared 3 bases from V and 7 bases from J, leaving 2 bases between. The germline CDR1 and CDR2 sequences are SQVTM and ANQGSEA. This CDR3 comprises 9 residues. The CDR3 region has the DNA TGCAGCGTTGAGTATACGCAGTATTTT. It is translated as CSVEYTQYF.